The 29 T cell receptor beta chains presented below share a single source sample, sequenced in a study of cytomegalovirus exposure and HLA in healthy donors (dated 2017 in TCRdb). Libraries came from the immunoSEQ multiplex PCR assay. For the multiplex PCR, a mixture combining 60 forward primers for TCR Vbeta segments and 13 reverse primers for TCR Jbeta segments was used. TCRdb stores this immuneACCESS table with in-frame sequences only. Part of the clones is absent; in the studies checked, under half of the shortfall reflects unresolved V genes, and no reason is known for the rest. In all, the sample holds 110,000 or so clones, and 75% to 85% of those were seen once. The ten top clones hold around 2.1% of the sample. The specimen was PBMCs. The receptors stem from a man aged 25 to 45 in good health and CMV-seronegative.

The chain couples TRBV5-1 to TRBJ2-5; no reliable D call. The CDR3 sequence is 13 residues long. Germline V gives CDR1 SGHRS, CDR2 YFSETQ. V lost 4 bases to trimming and J lost 4 bases, with 11 bases between them. CDR3 DNA sequence: TGCGCCAGCAGCCCCGGTCCGGTAGAGACCCAGTACTTC. Translating gives CASSPGPVETQYF. Full variable domain (remainder filled in from reference TRBV5-1 and TRBJ2-5): KAGVTQTPRYLIKTRGQQVTLSCSPISGHRSVSWYQQTPGQGLQFLFEYFSETQRNKGNFPGRFSGRQFSNSRSEMNVSTLELGDSALYLCASSPGPVETQYFGPGTRLLVL.

This clone was found once. The V and J genes are TRBV2 and TRBJ2-2; D is unresolved. The germline V gene has CDR1 SNHLY and CDR2 FYNNEI. The CDR3 runs 11 residues. Trimming took off 3 bases at V and 7 bases at J, with 3 bases between the two ends. As DNA, the CDR3 is TGTGCCAGCAGTGATAGCGGGGAGCTGTTTTTT. Its protein is CASSDSGELFF.

This clone was observed a handful of times. The chain joins TRBV6-5 to TRBJ2-7, with D tentatively TRBD1 (6 bases). CDR3 length equals 13 residues. Germline loops: CDR1 MNHEY, CDR2 SVGAGI. Trimming cost V 6 bases and J 6 bases, with 15 bases left between them. CDR3 coding DNA: TGTGCCAGCAGGGGTTCGGACAGAATCGAGCAGTACTTC. Its translation: CASRGSDRIEQYF.

The chain carries TRBV7-2 and TRBJ2-3; TRBD2 aligns across 10 bases. Germline trimming cut 5 bases from V and 6 bases from J; bases unmatched to any gene: 11. CDR1 and CDR2 from the germline V gene are SGHTA and FQGNSA. The CDR3 is 16 amino acids. In DNA form, the CDR3 reads TGTGCCAGCAGCCTAGTGGCGAGCGGGGGGGCTGATACGCAGTATTTT. Its protein product is CASSLVASGGADTQYF.

This chain uses TRBV2 with TRBJ1-2, with a tentative D call TRBD1 (5 bases). Germline loops: CDR1 SNHLY, CDR2 FYNNEI. V lost 3 bases and J lost 7, with 12 bases in between. The CDR3 runs 13 residues. CDR3 residues: CASSDIREGGYTF. CDR3 DNA sequence: TGTGCCAGCAGTGACATCAGGGAGGGTGGCTACACCTTC.

The rearrangement joins TRBV6-1 to TRBJ1-5, with D possibly matching TRBD1 (5 bases). V lost 6 bases and J lost 5, with 14 bases in between. The CDR3 runs 14 residues. CDR1 and CDR2 from the germline V gene are MNHNS and SASEGT. CDR3 amino acids: CASRITGGDQPQHF. CDR3 sequence (DNA): TGTGCCAGCAGGATAACTGGGGGGGATCAGCCCCAGCATTTT.

The CDR3 loop is CASSSLQQGRNQPQHF. The CDR3 DNA follows: TGTGCCAGCAGTTCGTTACAACAGGGCCGCAATCAGCCCCAGCATTTT. This chain connects TRBV6-6 to TRBJ1-5; D possibly corresponds to TRBD1 (6 bases). Germline V gene lookup returns CDR1 MNHNY and CDR2 SVGAGI (reference sequence). V lost 4 bases, J lost 2 bases, and 15 bases lay in between. The CDR3 spans 16 residues.

The gene calls are TRBV10-2 and TRBJ2-5, with TRBD1 matching 8 bases. Germline trimming cut 6 bases from V and 2 bases from J; bases unmatched to any gene: 8. The CDR3 totals 15 residues. Germline loops: CDR1 WSHSY, CDR2 SAAADI. The CDR3: CASSKPGQAQETQYF. The CDR3 DNA follows: TGCGCCAGCAGCAAACCGGGACAGGCACAAGAGACCCAGTACTTC.

The chain employs TRBV5-4 and TRBJ1-4, with D unresolved. The germline V gene has CDR1 SGHNT and CDR2 YYREEE (reference sequence). V was shortened by 4 bases and J by 2 bases, with 6 bases between the two germline ends. This CDR3 comprises 13 residues. CDR3 loop: CASSPSTNEKLFF. CDR3 nucleotide sequence: TGTGCCAGCAGCCCGTCTACTAATGAAAAACTGTTTTTT.

In this sample, this clone turned up once. The gene calls are TRBV5-6 and TRBJ1-2; 7 bases agree with TRBD1. With V trimmed by 3 bases and J by 8 bases, 10 bases remained unmatched. The CDR3 contains 14 residues. CDR1 and CDR2 (germline): SGHDT, YYEEEE. The CDR3 reads CASSWGRQGNGYTF. Here the CDR3 DNA reads TGTGCCAGCAGCTGGGGGAGACAGGGCAACGGCTACACCTTC.

The V call is TRBV4-1, the J call TRBJ1-4; TRBD1 agrees at 8 bases. The V and J ends lost 6 bases and 4 bases, in that order; junction bases with no gene match: 7. This CDR3 is 15 amino acids long. Looked up from germline, CDR1 is MGHRA and CDR2 is YSYEKL. The CDR3 DNA reads as TGCGCCAGCAGTACCGGACAGGGCGGTAATGAAAAACTGTTTTTT. Translation gives CASSTGQGGNEKLFF.

The V call is TRBV7-9, the J call TRBJ2-1, with D hard to call. The CDR3 length is 11 residues. Between the trimmed V and J ends, which lost 5 bases and 15 bases, there was a span of 14 bases. Germline-derived CDR1 and CDR2 are SEHNR and FQNEAQ (reference sequence). The CDR3 sequence is CASSRLRLGFF. Here the CDR3 DNA reads TGTGCCAGCAGCCGACTTCGGCTGGGGTTCTTC. The full variable domain, rest sourced from reference TRBV7-9 and TRBJ2-1, is DTGVSQNPRHKITKRGQNVTFRCDPISEHNRLYWYRQTLGQGPEFLTYFQNEAQLEKSRLLSDRFSAERPKGSFSTLEIQRTEQGDSAMYLCASSRLRLGFFGPGTRLTVL.

The V and J genes are TRBV27 and TRBJ1-4; no clear D. This CDR3 contains 13 residues. CDR1 and CDR2 (germline): MNHEY, SMNVEV (reference sequence). Trimming took off 3 bases at V and 8 bases at J, with 10 bases between the two ends. CDR3 region: CASSLGNREKLFF. The CDR3 bases are TGTGCCAGCAGTTTGGGCAATAGGGAAAAACTGTTTTTT.

This clone has only a few counts. The CDR3 region is CASSYTGQGDYEQYF. CDR3 DNA sequence: TGTGCCAGCAGTTACACGGGACAGGGTGACTACGAGCAGTACTTC. This sequence joins TRBV6-5 and TRBJ2-7; 9 bases fit TRBD1. The CDR3 totals 15 residues. The trim removed 2 bases at V and 3 bases at J, leaving 5 bases unmatched. The V gene's germline CDR1 is MNHEY and CDR2 SVGAGI.

This clone has just a few counts. This sequence joins TRBV5-1 and TRBJ1-2; TRBD1 matches at 8 bases. J lost 5 bases, V lost 4 bases, and 10 bases had no gene match. Per the germline V gene, CDR1 is SGHRS and CDR2 is YFSETQ. There are 15 residues in the CDR3. CDR3 bases: TGCGCCAGCAGCATGACAGGGGCCCTGGCTTATGGCTACACCTTC. It codes for CASSMTGALAYGYTF.

This chain connects TRBV2 to TRBJ2-2; possible D gene TRBD1, 6 bases. This CDR3 spans 14 amino acids. V lost 5 bases to trimming and J lost 1 base, with 8 bases between them. In germline, CDR1 is SNHLY, CDR2 FYNNEI. The CDR3 spells CASSTRGNTGELFF. DNA of the CDR3: TGTGCCAGCAGTACCAGGGGGAACACCGGGGAGCTGTTTTTT.

The chain recombines TRBV7-2 with TRBJ2-5; D ambiguous. CDR3 length: 14 residues. Germline CDR1 is SGHTA and CDR2 is FQGNSA. Deletions cut 5 bases from V and 2 bases from J, with 12 bases between. CDR3 sequence reads: CASSPPTPQETQYF. CDR3 nucleotide sequence: TGTGCCAGCAGCCCTCCTACCCCTCAAGAGACCCAGTACTTC.

This chain uses TRBV6-5 with TRBJ2-7; TRBD1 matches 9 bases. The germline V gene encodes CDR1 MNHEY and CDR2 SVGAGI. The CDR3 runs to 15 residues. Trimming took 5 bases from V and 0 from J; bases not matched to a gene: 5. As DNA, the CDR3 is TGTGCCAGCAGTCGAAGGACAGGGGCCTCCTACGAGCAGTACTTC. It is translated as CASSRRTGASYEQYF.

The chain recombines TRBV7-2 with TRBJ2-5; D is possibly TRBD1 (5 bases). The CDR3 consists of 14 residues. The V end lost 2 bases, the J end lost 4 bases, and 11 bases lay between the germline ends. CDR1 is SGHTA and CDR2 is FQGNSA in the germline V gene. The CDR3 nucleotides read TGTGCCAGCAGCTTATCAGGGTTTGGAGAGACCCAGTACTTC. Amino acid sequence: CASSLSGFGETQYF.

This clone was observed a few times. The rearrangement uses TRBV5-1 and TRBJ2-7; 9 bases align to TRBD2. The junction had 7 bases not matched to a gene; V was cut back by 0 bases and J by 6 bases. CDR1 is SGHRS and CDR2 is YFSETQ in the germline V gene. The CDR3 sequence is 15 residues long. The CDR3 spells CASSLELREGPEQYF. The DNA of the CDR3 is TGCGCCAGCAGCTTGGAATTGCGGGAGGGCCCCGAGCAGTACTTC. Full variable domain (remainder filled in from reference TRBV5-1 and TRBJ2-7): KAGVTQTPRYLIKTRGQQVTLSCSPISGHRSVSWYQQTPGQGLQFLFEYFSETQRNKGNFPGRFSGRQFSNSRSEMNVSTLELGDSALYLCASSLELREGPEQYFGPGTRLTVT.

The V gene is TRBV7-6, the J gene TRBJ1-3; 8 nucleotides align to TRBD1. V dropped 0 bases and J dropped 8; count of bases not matched to a gene: 9. The CDR3 loop spans 16 amino acids. CDR1 SGHVS and CDR2 FNYEAQ come from the germline V gene. CDR3 bases: TGTGCCAGCAGCTTAGCCCCCCAGGGGGCTGGGGACACCATATATTTT. This translates into CASSLAPQGAGDTIYF.

The V call is TRBV7-2, the J call TRBJ2-7; D is perhaps TRBD1 (5 bases). The V and J ends lost 1 base and 1 base respectively, with 8 bases between them. Germline V gives CDR1 SGHTA, CDR2 FQGNSA. The CDR3 is 14 residues long. Here the CDR3 DNA reads TGTGCCAGCAGCTTAGTTCCAGGGTCCTACGAGCAGTACTTC. Translated, it gives CASSLVPGSYEQYF.

This clone was seen only once. The chain joins TRBV7-9 to TRBJ2-1; D might be TRBD1 (6 bases). The CDR3 contains 11 residues. Germline CDR1 and CDR2: SEHNR and FQNEAQ (reference sequence). The V and J ends lost 6 bases and 10 bases respectively, with 10 bases between them. The CDR3 spells CASSVRGEQFF. For the CDR3, the DNA is TGTGCCAGCAGTGTAAGGGGGGAGCAGTTCTTC.

This clone was detected only once. The chain recombines TRBV5-4 with TRBJ1-5, with a weak D call TRBD1 (5 bases). The CDR3 extends over 14 amino acids. Per germline, CDR1 SGHNT and CDR2 YYREEE (reference sequence). Between the trimmed V and J ends, which lost 0 bases and 9 bases, there was a span of 13 bases. The CDR3 is CASSLEAGQGPQHF. The CDR3 bases are TGTGCCAGCAGCTTGGAGGCGGGGCAGGGGCCCCAGCATTTT.

This clone was seen once. The chain employs TRBV6-1 and TRBJ2-2; TRBD1 aligns across 7 bases. The V segment lost 6 bases and the J segment 5 bases; nucleotides outside the gene matches: 3. Germline CDR1 is MNHNS and CDR2 is SASEGT. This CDR3 is 13 amino acids long. CDR3 amino acids: CASREQGTGELFF. For the CDR3, the DNA is TGTGCCAGCAGGGAACAGGGGACCGGGGAGCTGTTTTTT.

The V gene is TRBV10-3, the J gene TRBJ1-3, with D perhaps TRBD1 (6 bases). CDR3 size: 13 residues. In germline, CDR1 is ENHRY, CDR2 SYGVKD. V lost 2 bases and J lost 12, with 14 bases in between. The CDR3 DNA follows: TGTGCCATCAGTGAGGGGCGGCAGGGGATCATATATTTT. Translation: CAISEGRQGIIYF.

The J gene is TRBJ2-1, the V gene TRBV7-3; 14 nucleotides line up with TRBD2. J lost 7 bases, V lost 4 bases, and 3 bases had no gene match. Germline assignment: CDR1 SGHTA and CDR2 FQGTGA. The CDR3 sequence is 15 residues long. CDR3 nucleotide sequence: TGTGCCAGCAGCTCACGGACTAGCGGGAGGAATGAGCAGTTCTTC. It is translated as CASSSRTSGRNEQFF.

A few counts support this clone. The chain joins TRBV7-2 to TRBJ2-5; tentative D call: TRBD1 (5 bases). From germline, CDR1 is SGHTA and CDR2 FQGNSA. V was trimmed by 8 bases and J by 5 bases, leaving 12 bases between them. The CDR3 totals 12 residues. In nucleotides, the CDR3 is TGTGCCAGCGTCACCCCAGGGGAGACCCAGTACTTC. Residues: CASVTPGETQYF.

The rearrangement joins TRBV27 to TRBJ2-1; 8 nucleotides match TRBD2. After removal of 1 base from V and 6 bases from J, the junction contained 20 bases not matched to a gene. The CDR3 consists of 20 residues. Germline values: CDR1 MNHEY, CDR2 SMNVEV (reference sequence). The chain's CDR3 is CASSLWTPSRGGKKPNEQFF. The CDR3 coding sequence is TGTGCCAGCAGTTTATGGACCCCAAGTCGCGGGGGGAAAAAACCCAATGAGCAGTTCTTC.